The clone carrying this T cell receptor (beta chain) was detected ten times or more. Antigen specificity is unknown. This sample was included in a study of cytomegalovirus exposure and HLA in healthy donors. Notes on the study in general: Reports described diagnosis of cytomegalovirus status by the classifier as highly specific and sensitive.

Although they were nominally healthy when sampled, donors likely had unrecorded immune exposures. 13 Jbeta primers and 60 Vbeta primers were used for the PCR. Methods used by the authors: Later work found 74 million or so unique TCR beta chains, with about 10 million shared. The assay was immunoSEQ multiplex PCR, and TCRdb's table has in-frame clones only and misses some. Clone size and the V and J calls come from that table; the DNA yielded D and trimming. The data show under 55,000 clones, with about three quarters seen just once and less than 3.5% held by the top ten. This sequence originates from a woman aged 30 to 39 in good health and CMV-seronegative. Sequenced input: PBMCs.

CDR3 in amino acids: CASSPGDSSGNTIYF. DNA for the CDR3: TGCGCCAGCAGTCCAGGGGATTCTTCCGGAAACACCATATATTTT. This sequence joins TRBV5-1 and TRBJ1-3, with a tentative D call TRBD1 (6 bases). The CDR3 has 15 amino acids. V lost 5 bases, J lost 4 bases, and 16 bases lay in between. Germline V gene lookup returns CDR1 SGHRS and CDR2 YFSETQ.